This T cell receptor (beta chain) stems from a study of blood T cell repertoires in COVID-19. As for the study in general: The samples span acute and convalescent COVID-19 from the United States, Italy and Spain. The analysed material was cDNA or gDNA that came from T cells, B-cell-depleted T cells, or PBMCs.

J gave up 2 bases and V 6 bases, and 8 bases lay outside the gene matches. The CDR3 loop spans 16 amino acids. Germline CDR1 and CDR2: MDHEN and SYDVKM. How the authors handled the data: Scientists estimated how many nucleated cells there were by amplifying reference gene primers. Measured with immunoSEQ multiplex PCR; TCRdb has only the in-frame clones, and not every one. V, J and clone size derive from that table, while D and trimming were established from the DNA sequence. The table includes 71,000 or so clones, 85% to 90% detected once. The chain is built from TRBV28 and TRBJ1-5; 9 nucleotides line up with TRBD1. The clonotype was recovered from a man aged 50-60 years with active COVID-19. Sequenced input: peripheral blood. The CDR3, as DNA: TGTGCCAGCAGCCCCGGGGACAGGGAACGCAATCAGCCCCAGCATTTT. It codes for CASSPGDRERNQPQHF.